This entry describes one TCR beta chain. This sample was taken from a study of T cell changes during pregnancy in multiple sclerosis. The CDR3 spans 19 residues. Trimming cost V 4 bases and J 8 bases; bases outside gene matches: 19. Germline lookup yields CDR1 SEHNR and CDR2 FQNEAQ (reference sequence). Using immunoSEQ multiplex PCR, the repertoire was profiled, and TCRdb retains in-frame clones only, with some absent. Of tens of thousands of clones listed, about 90% are singletons. The starting material was CD8+ T cells from peripheral blood mononuclear cells, obtained after pregnancy. This receptor was taken from a female donor with multiple sclerosis, enrolled in a pregnancy study. The rearrangement joins TRBV7-9 to TRBJ1-4, with TRBD1 matching 10 bases. CDR3 protein: CASSSIPGQGPSKHEKLFF. CDR3 sequence (DNA): TGTGCCAGCAGCTCTATTCCGGGACAGGGGCCCTCTAAGCACGAAAAACTGTTTTTT. The variable domain in full, with the rest retrieved from reference TRBV7-9 and TRBJ1-4, is DTGVSQNPRHKITKRGQNVTFRCDPISEHNRLYWYRQTLGQGPEFLTYFQNEAQLEKSRLLSDRFSAERPKGSFSTLEIQRTEQGDSAMYLCASSSIPGQGPSKHEKLFFGSGTQLSVL.